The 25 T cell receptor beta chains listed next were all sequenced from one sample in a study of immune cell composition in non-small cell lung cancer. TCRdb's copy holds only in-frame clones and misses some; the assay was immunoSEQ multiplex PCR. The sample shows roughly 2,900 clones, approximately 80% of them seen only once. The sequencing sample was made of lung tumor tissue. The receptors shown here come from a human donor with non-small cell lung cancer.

The CDR3: CASSLYSDTQYF. CDR3 nucleotide sequence: TGTGCCAGCAGCTTATACTCAGATACGCAGTATTTT. V is TRBV7-2 and J is TRBJ2-3; D is unclear. Deletions cut 2 bases from V and 4 bases from J, with 4 bases between. Per germline, CDR1 SGHTA and CDR2 FQGNSA. The CDR3 has 12 amino acids.

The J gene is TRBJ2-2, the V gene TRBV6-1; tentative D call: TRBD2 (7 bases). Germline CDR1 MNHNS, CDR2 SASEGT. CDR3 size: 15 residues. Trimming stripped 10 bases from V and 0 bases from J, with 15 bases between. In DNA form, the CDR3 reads TGTGCCACTAGAACGGGGGGCGCGAACACCGGGGAGCTGTTTTTT. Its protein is CATRTGGANTGELFF.

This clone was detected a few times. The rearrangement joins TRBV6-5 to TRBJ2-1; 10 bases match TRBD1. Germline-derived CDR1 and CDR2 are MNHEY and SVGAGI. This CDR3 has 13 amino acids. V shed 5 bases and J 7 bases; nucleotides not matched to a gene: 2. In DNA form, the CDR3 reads TGTGCCAGCAGTCGGACAGGGGGGAATGAGCAGTTCTTC. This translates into CASSRTGGNEQFF.

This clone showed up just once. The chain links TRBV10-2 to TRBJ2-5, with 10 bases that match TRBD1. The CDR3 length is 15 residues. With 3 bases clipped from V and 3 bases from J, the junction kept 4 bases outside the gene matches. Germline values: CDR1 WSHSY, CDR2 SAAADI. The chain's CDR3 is CASSDPGQGKETQYF. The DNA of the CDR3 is TGCGCCAGCAGTGATCCGGGACAGGGGAAAGAGACCCAGTACTTC.

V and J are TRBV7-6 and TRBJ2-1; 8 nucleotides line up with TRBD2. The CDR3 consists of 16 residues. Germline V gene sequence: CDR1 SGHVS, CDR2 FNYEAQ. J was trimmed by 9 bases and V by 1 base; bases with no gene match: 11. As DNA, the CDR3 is TGTGCCAGCAGCTTAGAATCCAGCGGGAGCTTCGGTGAGCAGTTCTTC. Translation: CASSLESSGSFGEQFF.

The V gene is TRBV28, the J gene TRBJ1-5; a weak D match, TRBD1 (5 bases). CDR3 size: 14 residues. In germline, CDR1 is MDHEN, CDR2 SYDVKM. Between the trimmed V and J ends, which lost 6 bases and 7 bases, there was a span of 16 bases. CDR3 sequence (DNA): TGTGCCAGCAGACCTCTCAGGGATGACCAGCCCCAGCATTTT. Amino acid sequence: CASRPLRDDQPQHF.

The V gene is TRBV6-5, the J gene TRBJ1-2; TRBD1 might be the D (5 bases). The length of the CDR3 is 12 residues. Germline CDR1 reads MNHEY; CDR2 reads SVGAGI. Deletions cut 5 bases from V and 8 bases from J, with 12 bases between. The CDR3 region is CASSTGGRGYTF. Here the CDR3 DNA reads TGTGCCAGCAGTACAGGTGGTCGGGGCTACACCTTC.

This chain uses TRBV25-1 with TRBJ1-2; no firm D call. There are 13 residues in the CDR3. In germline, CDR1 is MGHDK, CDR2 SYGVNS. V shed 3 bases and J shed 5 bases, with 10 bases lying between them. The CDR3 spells CASSDAGYYGYTF. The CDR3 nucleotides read TGTGCCAGCAGTGACGCGGGGTATTATGGCTACACCTTC.

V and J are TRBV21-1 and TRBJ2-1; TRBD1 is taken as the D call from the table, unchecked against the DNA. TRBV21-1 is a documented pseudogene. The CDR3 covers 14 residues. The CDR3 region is CASSKEDRGDEQFF. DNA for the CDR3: TGTGCCAGCAGCAAAGAAGACAGGGGGGATGAGCAGTTCTTC.

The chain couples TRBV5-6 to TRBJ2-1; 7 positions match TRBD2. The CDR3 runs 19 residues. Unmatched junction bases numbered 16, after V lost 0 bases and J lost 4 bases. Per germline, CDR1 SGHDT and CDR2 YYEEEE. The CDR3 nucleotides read TGTGCCAGCAGCTTGGGGCCCCGTGGCGGGAGTGGTCTTTACAATGAGCAGTTCTTC. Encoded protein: CASSLGPRGGSGLYNEQFF.

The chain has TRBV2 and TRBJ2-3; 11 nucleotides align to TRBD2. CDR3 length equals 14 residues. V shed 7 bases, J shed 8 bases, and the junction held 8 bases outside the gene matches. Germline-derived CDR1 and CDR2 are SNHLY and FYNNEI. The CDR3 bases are TGTGCCAGCAACCTAGCGGGGGGCCGGGGTACGCAGTATTTT. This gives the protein CASNLAGGRGTQYF.

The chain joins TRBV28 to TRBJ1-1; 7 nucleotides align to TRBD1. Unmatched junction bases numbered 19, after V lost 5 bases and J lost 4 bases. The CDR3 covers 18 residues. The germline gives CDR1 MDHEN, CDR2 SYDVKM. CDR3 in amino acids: CASSLFGWDSRRVTEAFF. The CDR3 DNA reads TGTGCCAGCAGTCTTTTCGGCTGGGACAGTCGCCGGGTCACTGAAGCTTTCTTT.

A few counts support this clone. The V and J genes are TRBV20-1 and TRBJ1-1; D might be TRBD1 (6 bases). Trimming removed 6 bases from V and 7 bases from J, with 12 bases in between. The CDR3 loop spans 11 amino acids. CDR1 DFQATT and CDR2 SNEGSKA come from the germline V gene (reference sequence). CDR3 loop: CSATGWGEAFF. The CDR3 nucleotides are TGCAGTGCCACAGGGTGGGGTGAAGCTTTCTTT.

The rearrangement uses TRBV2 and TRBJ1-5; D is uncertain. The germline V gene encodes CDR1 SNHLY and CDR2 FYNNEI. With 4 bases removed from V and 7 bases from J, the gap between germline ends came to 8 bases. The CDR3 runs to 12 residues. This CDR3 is CASSGQNQPQHF. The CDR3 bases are TGTGCCAGCAGTGGGCAGAACCAGCCCCAGCATTTT. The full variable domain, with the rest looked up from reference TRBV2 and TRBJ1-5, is EPEVTQTPSHQVTQMGQEVILRCVPISNHLYFYWYRQILGQKVEFLVSFYNNEISEKSEIFDDQFSVERPDGSNFTLKIRSTKLEDSAMYFCASSGQNQPQHFGDGTRLSIL.

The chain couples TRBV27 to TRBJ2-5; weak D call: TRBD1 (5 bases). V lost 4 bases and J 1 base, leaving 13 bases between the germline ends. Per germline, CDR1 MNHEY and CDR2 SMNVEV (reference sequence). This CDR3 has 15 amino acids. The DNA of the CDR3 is TGTGCCAGCAGTTCCCGCGACAGACCCCAAGAGACCCAGTACTTC. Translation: CASSSRDRPQETQYF.

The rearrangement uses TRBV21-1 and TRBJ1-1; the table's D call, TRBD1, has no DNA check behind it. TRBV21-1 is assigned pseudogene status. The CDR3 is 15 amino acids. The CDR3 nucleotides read TGTGCCAGCAGCGTGCACAGGGGGCGCGGCACTGAAGCTTTCTTT. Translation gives CASSVHRGRGTEAFF.

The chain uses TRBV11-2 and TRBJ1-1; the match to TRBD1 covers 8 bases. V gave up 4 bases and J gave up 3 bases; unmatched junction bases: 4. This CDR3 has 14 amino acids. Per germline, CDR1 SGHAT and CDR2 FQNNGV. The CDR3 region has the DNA TGTGCCAGCAGCTCCCAGGGGGCGCACACTGAAGCTTTCTTT. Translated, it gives CASSSQGAHTEAFF.

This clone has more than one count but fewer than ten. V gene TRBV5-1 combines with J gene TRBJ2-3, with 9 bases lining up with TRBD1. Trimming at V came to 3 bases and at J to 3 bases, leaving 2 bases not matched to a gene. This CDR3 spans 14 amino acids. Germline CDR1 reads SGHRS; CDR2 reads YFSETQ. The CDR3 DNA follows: TGCGCCAGCAGCTCTGGACAGGGGACAGATACGCAGTATTTT. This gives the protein CASSSGQGTDTQYF.

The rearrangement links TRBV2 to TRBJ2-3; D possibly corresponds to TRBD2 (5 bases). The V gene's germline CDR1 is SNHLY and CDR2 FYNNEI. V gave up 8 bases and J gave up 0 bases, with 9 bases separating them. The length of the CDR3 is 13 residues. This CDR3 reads CASGSESTDTQYF. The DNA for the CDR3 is TGTGCCAGCGGGAGCGAGAGCACAGATACGCAGTATTTT.

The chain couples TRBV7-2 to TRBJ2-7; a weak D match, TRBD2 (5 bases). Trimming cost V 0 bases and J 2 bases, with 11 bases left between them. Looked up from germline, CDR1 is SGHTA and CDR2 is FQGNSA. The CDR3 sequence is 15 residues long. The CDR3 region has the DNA TGTGCCAGCAGCTTAGCGCCGGGATCAGCCTACGAGCAGTACTTC. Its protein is CASSLAPGSAYEQYF.

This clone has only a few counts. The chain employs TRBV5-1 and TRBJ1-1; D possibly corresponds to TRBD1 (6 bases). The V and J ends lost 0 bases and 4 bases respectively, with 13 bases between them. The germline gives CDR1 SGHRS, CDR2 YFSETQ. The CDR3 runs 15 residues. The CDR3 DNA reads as TGCGCCAGCAGCTTGGGTACAGGGTGGAGCACTGAAGCTTTCTTT. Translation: CASSLGTGWSTEAFF.

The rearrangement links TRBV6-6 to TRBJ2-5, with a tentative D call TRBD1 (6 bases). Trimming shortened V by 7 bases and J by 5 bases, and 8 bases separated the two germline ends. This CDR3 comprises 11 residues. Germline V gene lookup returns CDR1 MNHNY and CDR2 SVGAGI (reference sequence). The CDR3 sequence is CASMQGETQYF. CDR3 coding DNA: TGTGCCAGCATGCAGGGGGAGACCCAGTACTTC.

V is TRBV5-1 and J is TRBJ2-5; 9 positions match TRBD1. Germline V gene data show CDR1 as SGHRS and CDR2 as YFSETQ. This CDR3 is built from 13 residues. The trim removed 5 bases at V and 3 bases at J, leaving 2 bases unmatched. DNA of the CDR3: TGCGCCAGCAGAAGGACAGGGGAAGAGACCCAGTACTTC. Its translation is CASRRTGEETQYF.

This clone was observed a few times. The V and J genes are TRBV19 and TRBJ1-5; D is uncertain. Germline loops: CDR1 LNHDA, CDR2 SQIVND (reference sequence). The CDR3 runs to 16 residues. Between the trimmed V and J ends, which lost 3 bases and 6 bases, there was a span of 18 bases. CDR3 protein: CASSIPRGERAQPQHF. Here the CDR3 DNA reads TGTGCCAGTAGTATCCCCCGCGGGGAACGGGCTCAGCCCCAGCATTTT.

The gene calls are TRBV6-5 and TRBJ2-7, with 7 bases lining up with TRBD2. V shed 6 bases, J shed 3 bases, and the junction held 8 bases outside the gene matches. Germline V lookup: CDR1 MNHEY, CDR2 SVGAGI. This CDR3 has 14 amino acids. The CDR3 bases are TGTGCCAGCAGCACTTTCGGGAGGAACTACGAGCAGTACTTC. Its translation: CASSTFGRNYEQYF.